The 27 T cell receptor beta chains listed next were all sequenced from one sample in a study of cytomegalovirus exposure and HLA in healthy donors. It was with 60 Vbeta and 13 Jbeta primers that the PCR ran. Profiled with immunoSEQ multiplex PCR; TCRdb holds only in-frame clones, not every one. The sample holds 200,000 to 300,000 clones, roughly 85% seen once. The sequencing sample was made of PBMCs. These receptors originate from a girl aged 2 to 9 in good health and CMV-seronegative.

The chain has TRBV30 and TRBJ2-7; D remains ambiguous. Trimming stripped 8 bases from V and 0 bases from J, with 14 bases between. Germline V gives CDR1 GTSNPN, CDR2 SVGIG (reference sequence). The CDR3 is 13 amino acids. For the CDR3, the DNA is TGTGCCGGGCGATTGGATAGCTCCTACGAGCAGTACTTC. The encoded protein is CAGRLDSSYEQYF. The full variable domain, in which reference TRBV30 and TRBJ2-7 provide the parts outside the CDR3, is SQTIHQWPATLVQPVGSPLSLECTVEGTSNPNLYWYRQAAGRGLQLLFYSVGIGQISSEVPQNLSASRPQDRQFILSSKKLLLSDSGFYLCAGRLDSSYEQYFGPGTRLTVT.

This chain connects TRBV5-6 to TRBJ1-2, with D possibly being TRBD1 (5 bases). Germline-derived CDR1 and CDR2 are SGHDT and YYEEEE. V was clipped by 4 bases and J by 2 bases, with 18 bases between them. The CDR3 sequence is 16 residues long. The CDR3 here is CASSLSYGGANYGYTF. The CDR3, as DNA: TGTGCCAGCAGCCTGTCGTACGGGGGAGCGAACTATGGCTACACCTTC.

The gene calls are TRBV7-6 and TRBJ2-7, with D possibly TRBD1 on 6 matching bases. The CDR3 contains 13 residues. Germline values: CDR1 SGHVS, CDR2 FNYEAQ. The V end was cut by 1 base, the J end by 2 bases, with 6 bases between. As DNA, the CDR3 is TGTGCCAGCAGCTTAGACAGGGCCTACGAGCAGTACTTC. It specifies CASSLDRAYEQYF.

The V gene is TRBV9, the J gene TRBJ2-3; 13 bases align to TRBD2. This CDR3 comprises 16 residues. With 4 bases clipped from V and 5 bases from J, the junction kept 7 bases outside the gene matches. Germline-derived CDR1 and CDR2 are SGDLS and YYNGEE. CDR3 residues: CASSPGLAGSLDTQYF. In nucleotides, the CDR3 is TGTGCCAGCAGCCCGGGACTAGCGGGGTCCCTAGATACGCAGTATTTT.

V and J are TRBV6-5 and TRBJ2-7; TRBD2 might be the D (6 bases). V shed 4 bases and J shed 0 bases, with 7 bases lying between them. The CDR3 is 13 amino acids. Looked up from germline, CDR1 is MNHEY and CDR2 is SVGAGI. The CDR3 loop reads CASSFGSSYEQYF. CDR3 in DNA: TGTGCCAGCAGTTTCGGGAGCTCCTACGAGCAGTACTTC.

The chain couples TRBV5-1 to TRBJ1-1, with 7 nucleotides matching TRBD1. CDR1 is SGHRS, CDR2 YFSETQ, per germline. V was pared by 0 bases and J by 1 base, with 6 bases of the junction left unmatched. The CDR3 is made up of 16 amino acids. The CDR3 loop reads CASSLDRGIGNTEAFF. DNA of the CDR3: TGCGCCAGCAGCTTGGACAGGGGAATAGGGAACACTGAAGCTTTCTTT.

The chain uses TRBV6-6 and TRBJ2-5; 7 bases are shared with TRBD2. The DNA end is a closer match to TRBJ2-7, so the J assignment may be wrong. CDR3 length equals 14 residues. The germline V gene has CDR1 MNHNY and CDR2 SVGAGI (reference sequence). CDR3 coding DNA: TGTGCCAGCAGTCTTGGACTAGGCGCCTACGAGCAGTACTTC. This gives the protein CASSLGLGAYEQYF.

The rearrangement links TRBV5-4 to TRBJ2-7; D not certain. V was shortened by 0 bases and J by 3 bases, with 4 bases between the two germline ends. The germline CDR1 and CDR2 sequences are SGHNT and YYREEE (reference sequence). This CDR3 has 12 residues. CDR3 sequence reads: CASSLESYEQYF. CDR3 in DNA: TGTGCCAGCAGCTTGGAGAGCTACGAGCAGTACTTC.

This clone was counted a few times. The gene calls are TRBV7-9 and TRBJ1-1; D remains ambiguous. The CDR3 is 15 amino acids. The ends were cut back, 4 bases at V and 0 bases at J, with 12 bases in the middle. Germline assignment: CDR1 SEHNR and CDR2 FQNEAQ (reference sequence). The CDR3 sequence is CASSSTDWLNTEAFF. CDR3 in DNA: TGTGCCAGCAGCTCGACGGACTGGTTGAACACTGAAGCTTTCTTT.

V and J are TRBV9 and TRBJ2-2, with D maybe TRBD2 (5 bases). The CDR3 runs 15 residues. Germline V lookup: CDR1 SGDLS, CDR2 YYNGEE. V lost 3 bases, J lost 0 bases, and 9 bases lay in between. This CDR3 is CASSGTASNTGELFF. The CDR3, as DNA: TGTGCCAGCAGCGGGACTGCGTCGAACACCGGGGAGCTGTTTTTT.

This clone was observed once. CDR3 region: CASSHPGTGFRVQETQYF. In DNA form, the CDR3 reads TGCGCCAGCAGCCATCCCGGGACAGGTTTTAGGGTACAAGAGACCCAGTACTTC. The V gene is TRBV4-1, the J gene TRBJ2-5; 8 bases line up with TRBD1. V dropped 3 bases and J dropped 2; count of bases not matched to a gene: 14. The V gene's germline CDR1 is MGHRA and CDR2 YSYEKL. This CDR3 spans 18 amino acids.

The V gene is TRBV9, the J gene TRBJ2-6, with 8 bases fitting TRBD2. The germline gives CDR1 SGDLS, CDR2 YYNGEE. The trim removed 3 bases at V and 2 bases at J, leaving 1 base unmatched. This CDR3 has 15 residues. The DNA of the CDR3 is TGTGCCAGCAGCGAGGGACTAGCTGGGGCCAACGTCCTGACTTTC. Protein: CASSEGLAGANVLTF. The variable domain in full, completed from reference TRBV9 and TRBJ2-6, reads DSGVTQTPKHLITATGQRVTLRCSPRSGDLSVYWYQQSLDQGLQFLIQYYNGEERAKGNILERFSAQQFPDLHSELNLSSLELGDSALYFCASSEGLAGANVLTFGAGSRLTVL.

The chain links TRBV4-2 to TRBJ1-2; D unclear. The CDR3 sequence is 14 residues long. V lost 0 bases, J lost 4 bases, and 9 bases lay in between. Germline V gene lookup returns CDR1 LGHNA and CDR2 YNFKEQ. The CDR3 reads CASSQDPRGYGYTF. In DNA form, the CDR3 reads TGTGCCAGCAGCCAAGATCCCAGAGGCTATGGCTACACCTTC.

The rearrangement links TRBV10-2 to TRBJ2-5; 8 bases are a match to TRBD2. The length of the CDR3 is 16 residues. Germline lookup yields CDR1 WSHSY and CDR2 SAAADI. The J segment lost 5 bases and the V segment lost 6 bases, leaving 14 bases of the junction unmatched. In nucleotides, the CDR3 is TGCGCCAGCAGAGATCCTAGCGGGCGCTACGGGGAGACCCAGTACTTC. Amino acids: CASRDPSGRYGETQYF.

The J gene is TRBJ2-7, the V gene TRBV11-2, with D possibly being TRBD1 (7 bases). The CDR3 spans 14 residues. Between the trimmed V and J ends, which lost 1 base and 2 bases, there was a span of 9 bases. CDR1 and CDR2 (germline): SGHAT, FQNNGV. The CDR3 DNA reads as TGTGCCAGCAGCTTAGCCAGGGGGGCCTACGAGCAGTACTTC. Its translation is CASSLARGAYEQYF.

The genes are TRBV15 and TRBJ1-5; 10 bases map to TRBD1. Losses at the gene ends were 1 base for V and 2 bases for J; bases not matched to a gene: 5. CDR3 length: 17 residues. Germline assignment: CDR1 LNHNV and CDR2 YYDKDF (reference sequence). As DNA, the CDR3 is TGTGCCACCAGCAGAGTCCGGGACAGGGGTCGCAATCAGCCCCAGCATTTT. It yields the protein CATSRVRDRGRNQPQHF.

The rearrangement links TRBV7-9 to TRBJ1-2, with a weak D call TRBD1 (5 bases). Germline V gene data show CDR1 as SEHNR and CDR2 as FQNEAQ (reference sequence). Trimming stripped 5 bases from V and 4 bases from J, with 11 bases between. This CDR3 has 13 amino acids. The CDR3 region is CASSPRASYGYTF. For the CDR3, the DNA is TGTGCCAGCAGCCCCAGGGCTAGCTATGGCTACACCTTC. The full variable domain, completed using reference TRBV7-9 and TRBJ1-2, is DTGVSQNPRHKITKRGQNVTFRCDPISEHNRLYWYRQTLGQGPEFLTYFQNEAQLEKSRLLSDRFSAERPKGSFSTLEIQRTEQGDSAMYLCASSPRASYGYTFGSGTRLTVV.

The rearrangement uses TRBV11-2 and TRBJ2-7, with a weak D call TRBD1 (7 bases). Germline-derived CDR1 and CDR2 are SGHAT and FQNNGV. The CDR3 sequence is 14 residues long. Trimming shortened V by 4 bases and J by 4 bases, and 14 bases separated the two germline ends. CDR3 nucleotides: TGTGCCAGCAGCTACGCGGGACAGCTGTACGAGCAGTACTTC. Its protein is CASSYAGQLYEQYF.

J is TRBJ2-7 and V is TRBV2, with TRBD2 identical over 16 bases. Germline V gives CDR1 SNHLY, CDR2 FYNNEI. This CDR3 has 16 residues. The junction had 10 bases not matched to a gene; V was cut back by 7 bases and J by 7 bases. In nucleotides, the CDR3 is TGTGCCAGCAACGCGGGACTAGCGGGAGGGACTGTAGAGCAGTACTTC. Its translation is CASNAGLAGGTVEQYF.

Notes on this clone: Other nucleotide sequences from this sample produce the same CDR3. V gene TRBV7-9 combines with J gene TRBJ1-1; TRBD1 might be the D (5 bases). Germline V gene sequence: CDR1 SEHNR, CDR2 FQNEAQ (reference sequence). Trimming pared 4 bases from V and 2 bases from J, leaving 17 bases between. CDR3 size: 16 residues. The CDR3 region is CASSSKADGANTEAFF. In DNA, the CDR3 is TGTGCCAGCAGCTCGAAGGCAGATGGGGCTAACACTGAAGCTTTCTTT. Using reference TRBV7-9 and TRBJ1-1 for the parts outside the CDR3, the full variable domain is DTGVSQNPRHKITKRGQNVTFRCDPISEHNRLYWYRQTLGQGPEFLTYFQNEAQLEKSRLLSDRFSAERPKGSFSTLEIQRTEQGDSAMYLCASSSKADGANTEAFFGQGTRLTVV.

In DNA, the CDR3 is TGTGCCAGCAGCGCCGGGACAGCCAACACTGAAGCTTTCTTT. Amino acid sequence: CASSAGTANTEAFF. The V and J genes are TRBV7-2 and TRBJ1-1; the match to TRBD1 covers 7 bases. CDR3 length equals 14 residues. Germline CDR1 reads SGHTA; CDR2 reads FQGNSA. The V segment lost 5 bases and the J segment 2 bases; nucleotides outside the gene matches: 5.

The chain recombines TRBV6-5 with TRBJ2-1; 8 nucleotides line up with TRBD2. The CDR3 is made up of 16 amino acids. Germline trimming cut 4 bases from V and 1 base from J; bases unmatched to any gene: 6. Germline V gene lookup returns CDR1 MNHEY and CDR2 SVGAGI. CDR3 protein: CASSLVAGRSYNEQFF. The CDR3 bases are TGTGCCAGCAGTTTGGTAGCGGGAAGGTCCTACAATGAGCAGTTCTTC.

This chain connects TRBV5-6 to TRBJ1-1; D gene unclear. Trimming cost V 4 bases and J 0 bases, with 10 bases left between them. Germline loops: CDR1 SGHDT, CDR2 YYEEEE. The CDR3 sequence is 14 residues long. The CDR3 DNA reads TGTGCCAGCAGCCCCCCTTACATGAACACTGAAGCTTTCTTT. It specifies CASSPPYMNTEAFF.

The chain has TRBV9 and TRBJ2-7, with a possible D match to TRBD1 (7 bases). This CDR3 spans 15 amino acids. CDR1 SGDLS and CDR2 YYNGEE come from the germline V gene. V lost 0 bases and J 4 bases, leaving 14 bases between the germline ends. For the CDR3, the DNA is TGTGCCAGCAGCGTAGGACAGGGAGGCCCTTACGAGCAGTACTTC. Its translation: CASSVGQGGPYEQYF.

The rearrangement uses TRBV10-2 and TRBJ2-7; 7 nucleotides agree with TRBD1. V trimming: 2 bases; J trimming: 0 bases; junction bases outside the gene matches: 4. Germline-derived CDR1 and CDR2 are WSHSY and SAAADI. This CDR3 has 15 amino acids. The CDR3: CASSETGQLSYEQYF. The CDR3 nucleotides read TGCGCCAGCAGTGAGACGGGACAGCTCTCCTACGAGCAGTACTTC.

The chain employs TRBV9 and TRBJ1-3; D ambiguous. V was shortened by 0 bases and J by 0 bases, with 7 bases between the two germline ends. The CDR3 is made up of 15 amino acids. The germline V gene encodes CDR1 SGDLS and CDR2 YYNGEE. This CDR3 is CASSVGLSSGNTIYF. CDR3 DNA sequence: TGTGCCAGCAGCGTAGGACTAAGCTCTGGAAACACCATATATTTT.

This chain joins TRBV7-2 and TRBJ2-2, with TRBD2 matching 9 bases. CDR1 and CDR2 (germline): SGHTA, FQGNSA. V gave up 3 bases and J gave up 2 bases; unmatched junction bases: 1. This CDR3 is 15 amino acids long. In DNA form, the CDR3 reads TGTGCCAGCAGCTTCCTAGCGGGAAACACCGGGGAGCTGTTTTTT. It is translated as CASSFLAGNTGELFF.